This TCR beta chain was found in a study of beta chain features in type 1 diabetes. Study results and caveats: Resolution of whether HLA type affects TCRB rearrangement was not achieved here. cDNA-based reads could over-represent cells with high TCR expression. In every one of the four CD4+ subsets, TCRB CDR3s were moderately but significantly shorter in Type 1 diabetes patients. Insertion counts at VDJ junctions were lower in type 1 diabetes patients, who also showed more deletions there.

Isolated RNA was reverse transcribed in full, so expressed TCRB transcripts were sequenced. Method: immunoSEQ multiplex PCR; TCRdb's copy keeps in-frame clones and lacks some. The repertoire holds around 130,000 clones, with about 10% as singletons. This clone was found a few times. Its matching antigen is unknown. Trimming took 3 bases from V and 2 from J, leaving 14 bases between them. The CDR3 covers 15 residues. The germline V gene encodes CDR1 SGHTA and CDR2 FQGNSA. Sequenced material: central memory CD4+ T cells from blood. This chain links TRBV7-2 with TRBJ2-7; D possibly corresponds to TRBD2 (6 bases). The source is a man between 25 and 39 years old with type 1 diabetes. CDR3 nucleotides: TGTGCCAGCAGCTTGTCGGCGGGGAAAACCTACGAGCAGTACTTC. Its translation: CASSLSAGKTYEQYF. Based on the CDR3 plus reference TRBV7-2 and TRBJ2-7, the full variable domain is GAGVSQSPSNKVTEKGKDVELRCDPISGHTALYWYRQSLGQGLEFLIYFQGNSAPDKSGLPSDRFSAERTGGSVSTLTIQRTQQEDSAVYLCASSLSAGKTYEQYFGPGTRLTVT.